The present entry profiles one TCR beta chain with its context. The sample originates from a study of cytomegalovirus exposure and HLA in healthy donors. The PCR used 60 Vbeta and 13 Jbeta primers. The data were produced by immunoSEQ multiplex PCR, yet TCRdb's version contains in-frame clones alone and is incomplete. In total, the table holds around 110,000 clones. With 0 bases clipped from V and 7 bases from J, the junction kept 3 bases outside the gene matches. CDR3 length equals 14 residues. Germline CDR1 reads SGHRS; CDR2 reads YFSETQ. The sequenced sample was PBMCs. The sequence was collected from a man aged 35-49 years in good health and CMV-seropositive. This rearrangement joins TRBV5-1 to TRBJ2-2; 7 bases line up with TRBD1. Here the CDR3 reads CASSLGQGNGELFF. As DNA, the CDR3 is TGCGCCAGCAGCTTGGGACAGGGAAACGGGGAGCTGTTTTTT. Variable domain in full (rest from reference TRBV5-1 and TRBJ2-2): KAGVTQTPRYLIKTRGQQVTLSCSPISGHRSVSWYQQTPGQGLQFLFEYFSETQRNKGNFPGRFSGRQFSNSRSEMNVSTLELGDSALYLCASSLGQGNGELFFGEGSRLTVL.